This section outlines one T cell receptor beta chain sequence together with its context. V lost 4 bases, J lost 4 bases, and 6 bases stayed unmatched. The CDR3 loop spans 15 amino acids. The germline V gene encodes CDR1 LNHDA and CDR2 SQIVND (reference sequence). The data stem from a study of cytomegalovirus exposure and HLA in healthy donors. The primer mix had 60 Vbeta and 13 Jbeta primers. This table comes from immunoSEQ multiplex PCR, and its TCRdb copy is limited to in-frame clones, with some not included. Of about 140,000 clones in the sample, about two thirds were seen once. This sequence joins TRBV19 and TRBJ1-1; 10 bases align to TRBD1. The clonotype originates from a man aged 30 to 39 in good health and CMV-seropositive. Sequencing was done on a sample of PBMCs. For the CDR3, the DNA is TGTGCCAGTAGTAGAGGGGACAGGGGTGTCACTGAAGCTTTCTTT. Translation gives CASSRGDRGVTEAFF.